This TCR beta chain is from a study of blood T cells in healthy people across ages. Findings of the study overall: The recorded TCR beta diversity per million T cells decreased in a roughly linear manner with age.

PCR was performed a second time for roughly 7 to 12 cycles using a sample-barcoded 5' primer and a J-beta primer mix. The template-switch adaptor, which had 12 random nucleotides, put a tag on each cDNA molecule. CDR3-containing paired-end reads numbering at least 2.5 million came from each sample. TCRdb independently ran MiXCR on the 5' RACE reads; one entry per CDR3 protein. The sample gives 590,000 or so distinct CDR3 sequences, about 28% of which show up once; 15% to 18% is in the top ten. With respect to this clonotype: What it binds is not known.

Caucasian, healthy and from Russia, the donors were aged between about 6 and 100. The sample consisted of blood. This clonotype was obtained from an elderly woman in good health.

CDR3 nucleotide sequence: TGTGCCTGGAGCGAGGCGAGGGTCCCCTACTATGGCTACACCTTC. This translates into CAWSEARVPYYGYTF. The chain couples TRBV30 to TRBJ1-2; no reliable D call. V gave up 3 bases and J gave up 3 bases, with 17 bases separating them. Germline V gene lookup returns CDR1 GTSNPN and CDR2 SVGIG (reference sequence). The CDR3 loop spans 15 amino acids.